This TCR beta chain was identified during a study of CD8 T cells in ankylosing spondylitis. This CDR3 has 14 amino acids. From germline, CDR1 is LGHDT and CDR2 YNNKEL (reference sequence). The V end lost 3 bases, the J end lost 6 bases, and 15 bases lay between the germline ends. On this clonotype itself: What it binds is not known.

Study-level findings and limits: Characteristic of ankylosing spondylitis blood, it appeared, was a TCR beta motif comprising several highly homologous variants. Clones linked to disease were reported to show significant enrichment in matched ankylosing spondylitis synovial fluid. A CD8+ phenotype characterized the disease-linked clones, which were relatively rare in peripheral blood. In synovial fluid and blood from reactive arthritis, some motif variants were previously reported.

Each TCR beta library was made by quantitative 5'-RACE that incorporated molecular barcodes. One entry per CDR3 protein, called by TCRdb with MiXCR from the 5' RACE reads. The sample has roughly 400,000 distinct CDR3 sequences, about 20% seen once. Sequenced: blood, either unsorted or a sorted T cell fraction (not recorded which). The clonotype was recovered from a male donor with ankylosing spondylitis. This chain links TRBV3-1 with TRBJ2-7; possible D gene TRBD2, 6 bases. CDR3 region: CASSQLGGGGEQYF. CDR3 sequence (DNA): TGTGCCAGCAGCCAGTTGGGGGGAGGCGGCGAGCAGTACTTC.